Presented here are 6 T cell receptor beta chains from one specimen sequenced in a study of tumor-infiltrating lymphocytes in primary liver carcinoma. Out of unsorted whole blood came the blood RNA, and germline DNA was extracted as well. cDNA specific to TCR beta was made from approximately 0.55 ug of total RNA, with a constant-region primer employed for priming. Employing slightly modified ARM-PCR, three nested multiplex PCR rounds were run, and these gave rise to the TCR beta libraries. The two initial PCR rounds, 9 to 11 cycles each, used TRBV1-TRBV30 forward and C-beta reverse primers. TCRdb independently ran MiXCR on the multiplex PCR reads; one entry per CDR3 protein. This table holds under 200,000 distinct CDR3 sequences, roughly 61% found once. The sequenced material came from peripheral blood. The receptors here all came from a woman aged 55-70 years with primary liver carcinoma and hepatitis B virus infection.

This clonotype was detected a few times. The chain employs TRBV12-3 or TRBV12-4 and TRBJ1-1; 10 bases are a match to TRBD1. V shed 2 bases and J 0 bases; nucleotides not matched to a gene: 6. The length of the CDR3 is 17 residues. The CDR3 reads CASSLSDRGLMNTEAFF. CDR3 nucleotides: TGTGCCAGCAGTTTAAGCGACAGGGGGCTAATGAACACTGAAGCTTTCTTT.

This clonotype is a singleton in its sample. One end of the junction varies from germline; a read error may be responsible. The chain combines TRBV10-3 with TRBJ1-1, with D uncertain. The germline gives CDR1 ENHRY, CDR2 SYGVKD. The CDR3 runs 11 residues. The CDR3 loop is CAISMSTEAFF. The CDR3 coding sequence is TGCGCCATCAGTATGAGCACTGAAGCTTTCTTT.

Concerning this clonotype: A junction boundary mismatches the germline segment, possibly from a read error. V is TRBV4-1 and J is TRBJ1-1; the D gene is possibly TRBD1 (5 bases). The CDR3 contains 14 residues. From germline, CDR1 is MGHRA and CDR2 YSYEKL. In DNA form, the CDR3 reads TGCGCCAGCAGCCAGAGAGGGACGGGCGCCGAAGTTTTCTTT. Protein sequence: CASSQRGTGAEVFF.

The chain couples TRBV7-8 to TRBJ1-3; D gene ambiguous. Germline CDR1 and CDR2: SGHVS and FQNEAQ. V lost 4 bases to trimming and J lost 0 bases, with 19 bases between them. This CDR3 region has 18 residues. The CDR3 sequence is CASSSRGLTLYSGNTIYF. The DNA for the CDR3 is TGTGCCAGCAGCTCCCGAGGACTGACACTTTACTCTGGAAACACCATATATTTT.

As concerns this clonotype: This could be a read error, since a much larger clone is one nucleotide away. V is TRBV6-5 and J is TRBJ1-5, with unresolved D. V lost 6 bases to trimming and J lost 7 bases, with 7 bases between them. The germline V gene encodes CDR1 MNHEY and CDR2 SVGAGI. The CDR3 loop spans 11 amino acids. The DNA for the CDR3 is TGTGCCAGCAGCTGGCTCCAGCCCCAGCATTTT. Amino acids: CASSWLQPQHF.

This clonotype was counted ten times or more. This chain joins TRBV11-2 and TRBJ1-2; D ambiguous. V lost 5 bases, J lost 7 bases, and 11 bases lay in between. CDR1 is SGHAT, CDR2 FQNNGV, per germline. The CDR3 sequence is 12 residues long. The CDR3 loop is CASSPAAGGYTF. The CDR3, as DNA: TGTGCCAGCAGCCCCGCGGCGGGTGGCTACACCTTC.